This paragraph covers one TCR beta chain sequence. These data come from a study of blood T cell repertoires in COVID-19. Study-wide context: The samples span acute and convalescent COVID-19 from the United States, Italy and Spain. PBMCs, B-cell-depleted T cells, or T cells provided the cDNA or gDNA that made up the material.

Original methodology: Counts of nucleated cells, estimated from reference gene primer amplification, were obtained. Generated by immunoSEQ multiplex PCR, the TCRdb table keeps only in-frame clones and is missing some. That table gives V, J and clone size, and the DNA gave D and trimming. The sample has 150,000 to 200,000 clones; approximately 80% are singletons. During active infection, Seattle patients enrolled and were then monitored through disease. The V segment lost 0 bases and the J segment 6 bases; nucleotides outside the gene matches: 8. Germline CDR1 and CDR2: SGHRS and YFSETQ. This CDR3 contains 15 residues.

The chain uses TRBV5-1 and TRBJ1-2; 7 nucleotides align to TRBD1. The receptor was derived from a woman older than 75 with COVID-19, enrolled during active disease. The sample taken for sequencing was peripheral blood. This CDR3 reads CASSLDTGERNGYTF. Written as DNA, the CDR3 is TGCGCCAGCAGCTTGGATACAGGGGAGAGGAATGGCTACACCTTC. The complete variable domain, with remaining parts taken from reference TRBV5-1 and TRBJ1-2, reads KAGVTQTPRYLIKTRGQQVTLSCSPISGHRSVSWYQQTPGQGLQFLFEYFSETQRNKGNFPGRFSGRQFSNSRSEMNVSTLELGDSALYLCASSLDTGERNGYTFGSGTRLTVV.